Below are 22 T cell receptor beta chains sequenced from a single sample in a study of cytomegalovirus exposure and HLA in healthy donors. Clones were read by immunoSEQ multiplex PCR, and TCRdb kept only the in-frame ones, dropping some. The sample lists roughly 250,000 clones; 86% were seen once. The sequenced sample was PBMCs. The receptors shown here come from a woman in her twenties or thirties in good health and CMV-seropositive.

The rearrangement uses TRBV10-3 and TRBJ2-1, with D tentatively TRBD2 (7 bases). Trimming removed 9 bases at V and 10 bases at J, with 16 bases between. Germline V lookup: CDR1 ENHRY, CDR2 SYGVKD. The CDR3 length is 12 residues. CDR3 amino acids: CAMAAGEGEQFF. The CDR3 DNA is TGTGCCATGGCCGCAGGGGAGGGCGAGCAGTTCTTC.

The rearrangement joins TRBV2 to TRBJ2-7; TRBD1 agrees at 8 bases. The CDR3 consists of 14 residues. The V gene end was trimmed by 4 bases and the J gene end by 4 bases; junction bases not matched to a gene: 6. Germline V gene lookup returns CDR1 SNHLY and CDR2 FYNNEI. CDR3 DNA sequence: TGTGCCAGCAGTGGACAGGGGAGTCTATACGAGCAGTACTTC. Residues: CASSGQGSLYEQYF.

The gene calls are TRBV11-2 and TRBJ2-7, with 9 bases aligning to TRBD2. The CDR3 is made up of 16 amino acids. The V gene end was trimmed by 5 bases and the J gene end by 2 bases; junction bases not matched to a gene: 10. From germline, CDR1 is SGHAT and CDR2 FQNNGV. The CDR3 here is CASSRSSGSEPYEQYF. CDR3 DNA: TGTGCCAGCAGCCGAAGTAGCGGGAGTGAACCCTACGAGCAGTACTTC.

This chain joins TRBV6-1 and TRBJ2-1; TRBD2 matches 9 bases. CDR1 and CDR2 from the germline V gene are MNHNS and SASEGT. V dropped 3 bases and J dropped 5; count of bases not matched to a gene: 5. This CDR3 has 15 residues. The CDR3 coding sequence is TGTGCCAGCAGTGATAGCGGGAGTTGGGACAATGAGCAGTTCTTC. Translating it yields CASSDSGSWDNEQFF.

Concerning this clone itself: Germline and junction disagree at one end, which may indicate a read error. The chain combines TRBV28 with TRBJ2-1; 8 bases line up with TRBD2. The CDR3 is 15 residues long. Looked up from germline, CDR1 is MDHEN and CDR2 is SYDVKM. The CDR3 bases are TGTGCCAGCCGCCCCCAGGGAGGACTAGCCACGAATAGGATCTTC. This encodes CASRPQGGLATNRIF.

The chain has TRBV14 and TRBJ2-1, with 12 bases matching TRBD2. Unmatched junction bases numbered 5, after V lost 3 bases and J lost 2 bases. In germline, CDR1 is SGHDN, CDR2 FVKESK. The CDR3 runs 17 residues. The CDR3 reads CASSHRLAGVTYNEQFF. CDR3 DNA sequence: TGTGCCAGCAGCCACAGACTAGCGGGAGTTACCTACAATGAGCAGTTCTTC.

This chain connects TRBV11-3 to TRBJ2-1; no firm D call. Trimming pared 5 bases from V and 5 bases from J, leaving 10 bases between. The CDR3 consists of 13 residues. Germline V gene lookup returns CDR1 SGHNT and CDR2 YENEEA. Here the CDR3 reads CASSPQFNNEQFF. The CDR3 coding sequence is TGTGCCAGCAGCCCCCAGTTTAACAATGAGCAGTTCTTC.

The chain carries TRBV6-5 and TRBJ2-5; 8 bases match TRBD1. The CDR3 runs 15 residues. V dropped 7 bases and J dropped 3; count of bases not matched to a gene: 10. Looked up from germline, CDR1 is MNHEY and CDR2 is SVGAGI. The CDR3 nucleotides read TGTGCCAGCACCTACCCGACAGGGGAAGAAGAGACCCAGTACTTC. It specifies CASTYPTGEEETQYF.

This clone was seen a few times. CDR3 residues: CASSGGVGGEQYF. The CDR3 bases are TGTGCCAGCAGTGGCGGAGTAGGGGGCGAGCAGTACTTC. V and J are TRBV27 and TRBJ2-7; TRBD1 might be the D (6 bases). The V gene lost 5 bases and the J gene lost 6 bases, with 14 bases spanning the gap. Germline-derived CDR1 and CDR2 are MNHEY and SMNVEV (reference sequence). This CDR3 spans 13 amino acids.

The chain has TRBV5-4 and TRBJ2-1; D ambiguous. CDR1 and CDR2 from the germline V gene are SGHNT and YYREEE (reference sequence). Trimming took off 4 bases at V and 6 bases at J, with 14 bases between the two ends. There are 14 residues in the CDR3. CDR3 region: CASSPLYQRNEQFF. In DNA form, the CDR3 reads TGTGCCAGCAGCCCCCTCTATCAACGCAATGAGCAGTTCTTC.

The rearrangement links TRBV27 to TRBJ2-2, with TRBD1 identical over 7 bases. The CDR3 totals 16 residues. CDR1 and CDR2 (germline): MNHEY, SMNVEV (reference sequence). The trim removed 4 bases at V and 0 bases at J, leaving 5 bases unmatched. CDR3 in DNA: TGTGCCAGCAGTTACACCGGGACAGCGAACACCGGGGAGCTGTTTTTT. This gives the protein CASSYTGTANTGELFF.

CDR3 sequence (DNA): TGTGCCAGCAGTTTAATACTGGATACGCAGTATTTT. This sequence encodes CASSLILDTQYF. This chain uses TRBV27 with TRBJ2-3, with unresolved D. Germline V gene sequence: CDR1 MNHEY, CDR2 SMNVEV (reference sequence). The CDR3 has 12 amino acids. Trimming took off 2 bases at V and 6 bases at J, with 6 bases between the two ends.

The V and J genes are TRBV30 and TRBJ1-5; D unclear. Trimming took off 1 base at V and 0 bases at J, with 10 bases between the two ends. Per the germline V gene, CDR1 is GTSNPN and CDR2 is SVGIG (reference sequence). CDR3 size: 15 residues. The CDR3 sequence is CAWSEKSYSNQPQHF. The CDR3 DNA follows: TGTGCCTGGAGTGAGAAGTCCTATAGCAATCAGCCCCAGCATTTT.

The table lists this clone with a count of one. The sample has other DNA sequences that encode this CDR3 too. The chain is built from TRBV6-1 and TRBJ1-2, with TRBD1 matching over 7 bases. CDR3 length: 13 amino acids. The J segment lost 5 bases and the V segment lost 6 bases, leaving 6 bases of the junction unmatched. Germline-derived CDR1 and CDR2 are MNHNS and SASEGT. CDR3 amino acids: CASSPTGDYGYTF. The CDR3 nucleotides read TGTGCCAGCAGCCCAACAGGGGATTATGGCTACACCTTC.

This chain joins TRBV7-6 and TRBJ1-1; TRBD1 matches at 11 bases. This CDR3 spans 15 amino acids. Germline assignment: CDR1 SGHVS and CDR2 FNYEAQ. The trim removed 3 bases at V and 7 bases at J, leaving 7 bases unmatched. The CDR3 DNA reads as TGTGCCAGCAGCTTGACTCCGGGACAGGGGGGTGAAGCTTTCTTT. Its protein is CASSLTPGQGGEAFF.

This clone has more than one count but fewer than ten. The chain has TRBV13 and TRBJ2-7; D remains unclear. The CDR3 has 11 amino acids. V lost 1 base, J lost 6 bases, and 4 bases lay in between. CDR1 is PRHDT and CDR2 is FYEKMQ in the germline V gene (reference sequence). CDR3 region: CASSLAGEQYF. The CDR3, as DNA: TGTGCCAGCAGCTTAGCGGGCGAGCAGTACTTC.

The genes are TRBV5-1 and TRBJ2-2; tentative D call: TRBD2 (6 bases). Germline V gives CDR1 SGHRS, CDR2 YFSETQ. This CDR3 is built from 16 residues. Trimming took off 0 bases at V and 2 bases at J, with 11 bases between the two ends. CDR3: CASSLATGSNTGELFF. The CDR3 DNA sequence: TGCGCCAGCAGCTTGGCCACCGGGAGTAACACCGGGGAGCTGTTTTTT.

The chain recombines TRBV7-2 with TRBJ2-7, with TRBD1 matching over 9 bases. Germline V gene data show CDR1 as SGHTA and CDR2 as FQGNSA. The CDR3 is made up of 14 amino acids. The J segment lost 3 bases and the V segment lost 5 bases, leaving 5 bases of the junction unmatched. The CDR3 DNA is TGTGCCAGCAGCCCGACGGGACAGGGCTACGAGCAGTACTTC. This encodes CASSPTGQGYEQYF.

This sequence joins TRBV10-2 and TRBJ2-1; the match to TRBD1 covers 10 bases. V shed 3 bases, J shed 7 bases, and the junction held 9 bases outside the gene matches. Germline CDR1 reads WSHSY; CDR2 reads SAAADI. The CDR3 contains 16 residues. The CDR3 region has the DNA TGCGCCAGCAGTGACGGAACCGGGACAGGGGTAAATGAGCAGTTCTTC. Protein sequence: CASSDGTGTGVNEQFF.

The chain uses TRBV2 and TRBJ2-2; TRBD2 agrees at 7 bases. V lost 5 bases, J lost 2 bases, and 11 bases stayed unmatched. This CDR3 comprises 17 residues. Per the germline V gene, CDR1 is SNHLY and CDR2 is FYNNEI. The CDR3 nucleotides are TGTGCCAGCAGTCCTCCCCTAGCGGTCGCAAACACCGGGGAGCTGTTTTTT. This codes for CASSPPLAVANTGELFF.

The chain combines TRBV5-5 with TRBJ1-4; 8 bases map to TRBD1. Germline CDR1 is SGHKS and CDR2 is YYEKEE (reference sequence). The CDR3 is 16 amino acids. V trimming: 0 bases; J trimming: 3 bases; junction bases outside the gene matches: 4. The DNA of the CDR3 is TGTGCCAGCAGCTTGGGGACAGGGAGTGCTAATGAAAAACTGTTTTTT. Its translation: CASSLGTGSANEKLFF. Full variable domain (missing parts from reference TRBV5-5 and TRBJ1-4): DAGVTQSPTHLIKTRGQQVTLRCSPISGHKSVSWYQQVLGQGPQFIFQYYEKEERGRGNFPDRFSARQFPNYSSELNVNALLLGDSALYLCASSLGTGSANEKLFFGSGTQLSVL.

This clone was observed a few times. The chain carries TRBV6-4 and TRBJ2-2; D is ambiguous. Germline V gene sequence: CDR1 MRHNA, CDR2 SNTAGT. V was cut by 8 bases and J by 0 bases, with 13 bases left in between. CDR3 size: 15 residues. The CDR3 sequence is CASRCGWANTGELFF. The CDR3 nucleotides read TGTGCCAGCCGATGCGGTTGGGCGAACACCGGGGAGCTGTTTTTT.